The rows below give T cell receptor beta chains drawn from one sample of a study of blood T cell repertoires in COVID-19. Clones were read by immunoSEQ multiplex PCR, and TCRdb kept only the in-frame ones, dropping some. This table has approximately 450,000 clones, 87% appearing once. Source material: PBMCs or T cells enriched from blood (not recorded which). The receptor source for this set is a woman aged 18-29 years with acute COVID-19. Each CDR3 is given with its conserved first and last residue.

V: TRBV7-2; J: TRBJ2-3; CDR3: CASSNDRGTDTQYF
V: TRBV12-3/TRBV12-4; J: TRBJ1-1; CDR3: CASQEDRNTEAFF
V: TRBV6-5; J: TRBJ1-1; CDR3: CASRQGPEAFF
V: TRBV19; J: TRBJ2-2; CDR3: CASSIGQGFDTGELFF
V: TRBV4-3; J: TRBJ2-7; CDR3: CASSQDPLAVYEQYF
V: TRBV3-1/TRBV3-2; J: TRBJ1-6; CDR3: CASSPPKGGSPLHF
V: TRBV29-1; J: TRBJ2-7; CDR3: CSVGAGSFYEQYF
V: TRBV7-6; J: TRBJ2-1; CDR3: CASSLSANEQFF
V: TRBV28; J: TRBJ2-1; CDR3: CAAGGEQFF
V: TRBV19; J: TRBJ1-6; CDR3: CATSGQVDNSPLHF
V: TRBV9; J: TRBJ1-6; CDR3: CASSPGENSPLHF
V: TRBV12-5; J: TRBJ1-5; CDR3: CASGLGQGAIQPQHF
V: TRBV6-5; J: TRBJ1-2; CDR3: CASSYSFGLLEGYTF
V: TRBV6-1; J: TRBJ2-7; CDR3: CASSEGGGNYEQYF
V: TRBV29-1; J: TRBJ1-4; CDR3: CSVEERQGSNEKLFF
V: TRBV4-1; J: TRBJ1-5; CDR3: CASRGWEGTNQPQHF
V: TRBV12-3/TRBV12-4; J: TRBJ2-7; CDR3: CASSSDYYYEQYF
V: TRBV19; J: TRBJ1-6; CDR3: CASRGSYNSPLHF
V: TRBV2; J: TRBJ2-6; CDR3: CASSENPSGANVLTF
V: TRBV5-1; J: TRBJ2-1; CDR3: CASSPKTGTYNEQFF
V: TRBV9; J: TRBJ2-2; CDR3: CASSVDGAGDTGELFF
V: TRBV9; J: TRBJ1-1; CDR3: CASSVGDRGRYTEAFF
V: TRBV29-1; J: TRBJ2-2; CDR3: CSTSFTGELFF
V: TRBV2; J: TRBJ2-5; CDR3: CASSTQRGVSGETQYF
V: TRBV7-2; J: TRBJ2-1; CDR3: CASSFSSGGAGEQFF
V: TRBV12-5; J: TRBJ2-5; CDR3: CASASTGVQETQYF
V: TRBV6-2/TRBV6-3; J: TRBJ2-1; CDR3: CASSFPGDRTSGINEQFF
V: TRBV19; J: TRBJ1-2; CDR3: CASSTTDRGGYTF
V: TRBV18; J: TRBJ1-2; CDR3: CASSPRQGVYGYTF
V: TRBV7-8; J: TRBJ1-1; CDR3: CASSLWSGGTEAFF
V: TRBV7-9; J: TRBJ1-5; CDR3: CASSPTGYQPQHF
V: TRBV10-3; J: TRBJ2-2; CDR3: CATQSRDRAPATGELFF
V: TRBV7-9; J: TRBJ2-1; CDR3: CASSSGQGAVNEQFF
V: TRBV19; J: TRBJ2-5; CDR3: CASSSQETQYF
V: TRBV11-2; J: TRBJ2-7; CDR3: CASSPFPPSASYEQYF
V: TRBV11-3; J: TRBJ1-3; CDR3: CASSFGKSGNTIYF
V: TRBV4-3; J: TRBJ2-1; CDR3: CASGQREGRYNEQFF
V: TRBV12-3/TRBV12-4; J: TRBJ2-7; CDR3: CASSFGTEQYF
V: TRBV24-1; J: TRBJ2-5; CDR3: CATSVTAGAQETQYF
V: TRBV2; J: TRBJ2-5; CDR3: CASSSGPVETQYF
V: TRBV29-1; J: TRBJ1-1; CDR3: CSARTEAEAFF
V: TRBV24-1; J: TRBJ1-5; CDR3: CATSESGTNQPQHF